Listed here are 10 T cell receptor beta chains from one sample, sequenced in a study of blood T cell repertoires in COVID-19. The data were produced by immunoSEQ multiplex PCR, yet TCRdb's version contains in-frame clones alone and is incomplete. The table has around 290,000 clones, 88% seen once. Sequencing was carried out using PBMCs or T cells enriched from blood (not recorded which). Source of these receptors: a woman in her 30s who had recovered from COVID-19.

CDR3 in DNA: TGTGCCAGCAGCGTTGACAGCCCGAATCAGCCCCAGCATTTT. Translating gives CASSVDSPNQPQHF. The chain links TRBV2 to TRBJ1-5, with D possibly TRBD1 on 5 matching bases. Trimming removed 6 bases from V and 4 bases from J, with 13 bases in between. Looked up from germline, CDR1 is SNHLY and CDR2 is FYNNEI. This CDR3 is built from 14 residues. The full variable domain, its missing parts supplied by reference TRBV2 and TRBJ1-5, is EPEVTQTPSHQVTQMGQEVILRCVPISNHLYFYWYRQILGQKVEFLVSFYNNEISEKSEIFDDQFSVERPDGSNFTLKIRSTKLEDSAMYFCASSVDSPNQPQHFGDGTRLSIL.

This clone was seen once. The gene calls are TRBV7-3 and TRBJ1-3; D is ambiguous. The CDR3 has 16 residues. Looked up from germline, CDR1 is SGHTA and CDR2 is FQGTGA. Trimming removed 3 bases from V and 0 bases from J, with 12 bases in between. The CDR3 DNA sequence: TGTGCCAGCAGCTTGCGTCCGGGGTTCTCTGGAAACACCATATATTTT. Protein: CASSLRPGFSGNTIYF.

This sequence joins TRBV4-3 and TRBJ1-5; D gene uncertain. The germline V and J ends were trimmed by 0 bases and 6 bases, with 15 bases remaining between them. Germline loops: CDR1 LGHNA, CDR2 YSLEER. The CDR3 is 16 amino acids. In DNA form, the CDR3 reads TGCGCCAGCAGCCAAGAAAGGGAGGGTTTGGGTCAGCCCCAGCATTTT. Its protein is CASSQEREGLGQPQHF.

The rearrangement links TRBV30 to TRBJ1-4; 7 nucleotides agree with TRBD1. Per the germline V gene, CDR1 is GTSNPN and CDR2 is SVGIG (reference sequence). This CDR3 comprises 15 residues. Trimming took 0 bases from V and 4 from J; bases not matched to a gene: 5. CDR3 in amino acids: CAWSVKGAGNEKLFF. The CDR3 region has the DNA TGTGCCTGGAGTGTAAAGGGGGCCGGTAATGAAAAACTGTTTTTT. Variable domain in full (rest from reference TRBV30 and TRBJ1-4): SQTIHQWPATLVQPVGSPLSLECTVEGTSNPNLYWYRQAAGRGLQLLFYSVGIGQISSEVPQNLSASRPQDRQFILSSKKLLLSDSGFYLCAWSVKGAGNEKLFFGSGTQLSVL.

V and J are TRBV12-5 and TRBJ1-2, with D possibly being TRBD1 (6 bases). The CDR3 spans 15 residues. Trimming left V 4 bases short and J 8 bases short, with 20 bases between. Germline V gives CDR1 LGHNT, CDR2 FRNRAP. The CDR3: CASGSTGSELWGYTF. The CDR3 bases are TGTGCTAGTGGTTCGACAGGCTCAGAACTATGGGGCTACACCTTC.

The rearrangement links TRBV5-1 to TRBJ2-5; 8 bases align to TRBD2. CDR1 SGHRS and CDR2 YFSETQ come from the germline V gene. The CDR3 sequence is 15 residues long. The V gene end was trimmed by 0 bases and the J gene end by 4 bases; junction bases not matched to a gene: 5. Written as DNA, the CDR3 is TGCGCCAGCAGCTTGGACGGGGGGGCCGGAGAGACCCAGTACTTC. Protein sequence: CASSLDGGAGETQYF.

The rearrangement joins TRBV7-9 to TRBJ2-7; TRBD1 matches 7 bases. Germline V CDR1 and CDR2: SEHNR, FQNEAQ (reference sequence). CDR3 length equals 12 residues. V dropped 4 bases and J dropped 3; count of bases not matched to a gene: 0. The chain's CDR3 is CASSWDSYEQYF. CDR3 sequence (DNA): TGTGCCAGCAGCTGGGACAGCTACGAGCAGTACTTC.

The V call is TRBV19, the J call TRBJ2-1; D possibly corresponds to TRBD1 (6 bases). Trimming stripped 6 bases from V and 2 bases from J, with 17 bases between. The CDR3 is 16 amino acids. Germline V gene data show CDR1 as LNHDA and CDR2 as SQIVND (reference sequence). CDR3 sequence: CASRLGLAGAYNEQFF. DNA for the CDR3: TGTGCCAGTAGGCTTGGGCTTGCAGGGGCCTACAATGAGCAGTTCTTC. The whole variable domain, remainder taken from reference TRBV19 and TRBJ2-1, is DGGITQSPKYLFRKEGQNVTLSCEQNLNHDAMYWYRQDPGQGLRLIYYSQIVNDFQKGDIAEGYSVSREKKESFPLTVTSAQKNPTAFYLCASRLGLAGAYNEQFFGPGTRLTVL.

This clone has just a few counts. The CDR3 region is CATSQGGFDGYTF. The CDR3 bases are TGTGCCACCTCACAGGGGGGTTTTGATGGCTACACCTTC. This chain links TRBV15 with TRBJ1-2; 8 bases map to TRBD1. The germline gives CDR1 LNHNV, CDR2 YYDKDF (reference sequence). The CDR3 has 13 amino acids. Trimming cost V 8 bases and J 6 bases; bases outside gene matches: 8.

J is TRBJ1-1 and V is TRBV4-1; unclear D gene. The germline V gene encodes CDR1 MGHRA and CDR2 YSYEKL. The CDR3 covers 15 residues. The V end was cut by 4 bases, the J end by 1 base, with 13 bases between. The CDR3 loop reads CASSPAGRQNTEAFF. The CDR3 DNA follows: TGCGCCAGCAGCCCCGCGGGCAGACAGAACACTGAAGCTTTCTTT.